This entry features one TCR beta chain sequence. Its antigen is not known. Genomic DNA templated the TCR beta VDJ and CDR3 profiling. A single record per CDR3 protein comes from TCRdb applying MiXCR to the reads. The sample carries approximately 270,000 distinct CDR3 sequences, 45% to 65% recorded once. The data stem from a study of CD8+CD57+ T cells in acquired aplastic anemia. Study observations and caveats: Patients shared around 30 CD8+ CDR3 sequences with controls.

The CDR3 runs 16 residues. The germline V and J ends were trimmed by 2 bases and 4 bases, with 17 bases remaining between them. In germline, CDR1 is SGHTA, CDR2 FQGNSA. The sample comprised sorted CD4+, CD8+, or CD8+CD57+ T cells (not recorded which) from PBMCs. The TCR sequence derives from a human donor with severe aplastic anemia or a healthy control (not recorded which). The chain combines TRBV7-2 with TRBJ2-5, with D possibly TRBD2 on 6 matching bases. CDR3 protein: CASSLHVGVGGETQYF. As DNA, the CDR3 is TGTGCCAGCAGCTTACATGTAGGGGTGGGAGGAGAGACCCAGTACTTC. Drawing the rest from reference TRBV7-2 and TRBJ2-5, the complete variable domain is GAGVSQSPSNKVTEKGKDVELRCDPISGHTALYWYRQSLGQGLEFLIYFQGNSAPDKSGLPSDRFSAERTGGSVSTLTIQRTQQEDSAVYLCASSLHVGVGGETQYFGPGTRLLVL.